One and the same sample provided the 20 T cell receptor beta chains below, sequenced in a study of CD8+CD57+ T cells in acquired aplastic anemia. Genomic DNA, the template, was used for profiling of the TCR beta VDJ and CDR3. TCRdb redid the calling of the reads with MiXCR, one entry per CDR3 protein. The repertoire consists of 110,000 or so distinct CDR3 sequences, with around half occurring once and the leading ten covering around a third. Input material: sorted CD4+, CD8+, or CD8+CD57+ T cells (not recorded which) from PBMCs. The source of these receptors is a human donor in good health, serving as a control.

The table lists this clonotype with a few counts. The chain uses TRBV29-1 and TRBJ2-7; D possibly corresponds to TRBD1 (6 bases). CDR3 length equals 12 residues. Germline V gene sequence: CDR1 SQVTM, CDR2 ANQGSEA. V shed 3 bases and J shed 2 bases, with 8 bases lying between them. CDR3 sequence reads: CSVEGATYEQYF. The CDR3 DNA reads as TGCAGCGTTGAGGGGGCCACCTACGAGCAGTACTTC.

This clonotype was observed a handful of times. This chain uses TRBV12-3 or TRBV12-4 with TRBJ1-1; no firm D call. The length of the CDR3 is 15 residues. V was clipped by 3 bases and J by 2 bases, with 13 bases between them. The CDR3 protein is CASSLSCGRNTEAFF. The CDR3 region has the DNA TGTGCCAGCAGTTTGTCGTGCGGCAGAAACACTGAAGCTTTCTTT.

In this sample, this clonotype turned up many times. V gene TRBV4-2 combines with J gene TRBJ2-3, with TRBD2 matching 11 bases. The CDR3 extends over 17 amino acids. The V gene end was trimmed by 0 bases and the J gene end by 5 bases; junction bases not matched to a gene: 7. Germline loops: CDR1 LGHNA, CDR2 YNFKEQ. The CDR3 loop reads CASSQDDSGGEGDTQYF. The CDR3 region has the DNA TGTGCCAGCAGCCAAGATGATAGCGGGGGGGAAGGAGATACGCAGTATTTT.

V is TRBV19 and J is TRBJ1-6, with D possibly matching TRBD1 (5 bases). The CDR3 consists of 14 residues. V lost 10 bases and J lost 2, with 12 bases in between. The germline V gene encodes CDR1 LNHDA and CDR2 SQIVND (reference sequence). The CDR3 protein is CATQLTAYNSPLHF. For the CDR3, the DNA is TGTGCCACCCAATTGACAGCCTATAATTCACCCCTCCACTTT.

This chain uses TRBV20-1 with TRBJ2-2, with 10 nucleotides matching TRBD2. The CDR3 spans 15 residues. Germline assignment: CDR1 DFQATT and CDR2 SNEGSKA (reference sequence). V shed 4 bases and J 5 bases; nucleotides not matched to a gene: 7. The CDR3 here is CSATSGSALTGELFF. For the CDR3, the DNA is TGCAGTGCTACTAGCGGGAGTGCCTTGACCGGGGAGCTGTTTTTT.

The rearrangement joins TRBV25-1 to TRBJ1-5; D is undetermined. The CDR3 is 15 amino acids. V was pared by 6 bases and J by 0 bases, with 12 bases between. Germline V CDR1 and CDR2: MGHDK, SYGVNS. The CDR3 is CASRTQSSSNQPQHF. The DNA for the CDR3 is TGTGCCAGCAGGACACAGTCCTCTAGCAATCAGCCCCAGCATTTT.

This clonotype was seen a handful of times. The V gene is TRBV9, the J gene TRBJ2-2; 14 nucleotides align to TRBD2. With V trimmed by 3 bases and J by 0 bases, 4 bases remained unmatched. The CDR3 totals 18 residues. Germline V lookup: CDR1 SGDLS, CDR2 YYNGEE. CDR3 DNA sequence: TGTGCCAGCAGCGCCCGACTAGCGGGGGGGCCGAACACCGGGGAGCTGTTTTTT. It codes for CASSARLAGGPNTGELFF.

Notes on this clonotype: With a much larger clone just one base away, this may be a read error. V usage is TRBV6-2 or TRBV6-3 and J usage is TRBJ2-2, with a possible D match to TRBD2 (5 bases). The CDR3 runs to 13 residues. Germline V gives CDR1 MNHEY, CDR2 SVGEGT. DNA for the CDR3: TGTGCCAGCAGTTACCGCCCACCCGGGGAGCCGTTTTTT. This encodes CASSYRPPGEPFF.

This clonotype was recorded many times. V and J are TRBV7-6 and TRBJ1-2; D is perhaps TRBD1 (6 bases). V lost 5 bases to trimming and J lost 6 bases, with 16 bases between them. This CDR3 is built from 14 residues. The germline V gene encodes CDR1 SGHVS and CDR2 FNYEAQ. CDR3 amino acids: CASSPGGGWDGYTF. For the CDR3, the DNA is TGTGCCAGCAGCCCTGGAGGGGGATGGGATGGCTACACCTTC.

CDR3 in DNA: TGCGCCAGCAGTGAGGAGCGGGGGCCCCAAGAGACCCAGTACTTC. This encodes CASSEERGPQETQYF. The genes are TRBV10-1 and TRBJ2-5; 8 positions match TRBD2. Trimming cost V 2 bases and J 1 base; bases outside gene matches: 3. The CDR3 extends over 15 amino acids. CDR1 and CDR2 (germline): WNHNN, SYGVQD (reference sequence).

CDR3 loop: CAISASGGSDTQYF. The CDR3 region has the DNA TGTGCCATCAGTGCTAGCGGGGGGTCAGATACGCAGTATTTT. The chain couples TRBV10-3 to TRBJ2-3; 11 nucleotides match TRBD2. With V trimmed by 4 bases and J by 4 bases, 1 base remained unmatched. This CDR3 contains 14 residues. From germline, CDR1 is ENHRY and CDR2 SYGVKD.

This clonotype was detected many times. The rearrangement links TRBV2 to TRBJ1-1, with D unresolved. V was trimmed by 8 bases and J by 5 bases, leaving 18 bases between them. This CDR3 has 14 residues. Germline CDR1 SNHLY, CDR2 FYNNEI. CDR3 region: CASCLGPSRTEAFF. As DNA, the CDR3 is TGTGCCAGCTGTCTTGGCCCTAGCCGAACTGAAGCTTTCTTT. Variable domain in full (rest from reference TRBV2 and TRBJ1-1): EPEVTQTPSHQVTQMGQEVILRCVPISNHLYFYWYRQILGQKVEFLVSFYNNEISEKSEIFDDQFSVERPDGSNFTLKIRSTKLEDSAMYFCASCLGPSRTEAFFGQGTRLTVV.

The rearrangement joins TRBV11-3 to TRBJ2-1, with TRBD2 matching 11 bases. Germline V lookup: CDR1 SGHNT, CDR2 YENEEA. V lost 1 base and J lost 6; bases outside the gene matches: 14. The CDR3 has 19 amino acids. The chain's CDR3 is CASSLGYTSGGLTLNEQFF. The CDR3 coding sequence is TGTGCCAGCAGCTTAGGGTATACTAGCGGGGGCCTCACACTCAATGAGCAGTTCTTC.

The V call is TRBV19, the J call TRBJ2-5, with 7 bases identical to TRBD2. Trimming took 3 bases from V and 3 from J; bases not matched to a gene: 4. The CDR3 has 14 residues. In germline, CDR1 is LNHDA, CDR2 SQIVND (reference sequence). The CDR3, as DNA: TGTGCCAGTAGTATTGGTCGGGGGGAAGAGACCCAGTACTTC. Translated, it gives CASSIGRGEETQYF.

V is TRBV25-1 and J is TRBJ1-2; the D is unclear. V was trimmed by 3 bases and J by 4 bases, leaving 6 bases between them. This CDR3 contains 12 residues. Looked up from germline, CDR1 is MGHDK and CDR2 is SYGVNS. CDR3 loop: CASSDDFYGYTF. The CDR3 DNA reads TGTGCCAGCAGTGACGACTTCTATGGCTACACCTTC.

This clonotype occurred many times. This CDR3 is CASSLAYGSEKLFF. The CDR3 bases are TGTGCCAGCAGCTTAGCGTACGGGAGTGAAAAACTGTTTTTT. J is TRBJ1-4 and V is TRBV7-8, with unresolved D. Trimming removed 0 bases from V and 7 bases from J, with 9 bases in between. CDR3 length equals 14 residues. Per germline, CDR1 SGHVS and CDR2 FQNEAQ.

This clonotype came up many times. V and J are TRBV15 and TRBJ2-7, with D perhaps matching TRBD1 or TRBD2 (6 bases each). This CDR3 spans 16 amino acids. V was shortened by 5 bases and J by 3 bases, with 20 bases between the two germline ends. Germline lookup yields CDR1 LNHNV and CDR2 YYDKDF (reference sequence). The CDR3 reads CATSPQIADRSYEQYF. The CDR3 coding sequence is TGTGCCACCAGCCCCCAAATAGCGGACAGAAGCTACGAGCAGTACTTC.

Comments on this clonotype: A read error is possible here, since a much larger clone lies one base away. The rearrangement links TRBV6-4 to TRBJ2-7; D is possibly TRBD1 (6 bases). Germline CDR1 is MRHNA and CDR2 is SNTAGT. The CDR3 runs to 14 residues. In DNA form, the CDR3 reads TGTGCCAGCAATAGCCGGGACATCCAAGGTGAGCAGTGCTTC. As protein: CASNSRDIQGEQCF.

The chain's CDR3 is CSVEVIGQGWTEAFF. The CDR3 DNA reads TGCAGCGTTGAAGTGATCGGGCAGGGGTGGACTGAAGCTTTCTTT. V gene TRBV29-1 combines with J gene TRBJ1-1, with D possibly TRBD1 on 6 matching bases. This CDR3 has 15 residues. Between the trimmed V and J ends, which lost 1 base and 5 bases, there was a span of 17 bases. Germline V gene sequence: CDR1 SQVTM, CDR2 ANQGSEA.

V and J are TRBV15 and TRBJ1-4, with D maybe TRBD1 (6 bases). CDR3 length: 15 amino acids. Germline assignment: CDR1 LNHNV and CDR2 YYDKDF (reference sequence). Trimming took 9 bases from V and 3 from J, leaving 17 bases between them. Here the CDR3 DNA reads TGTGCCACTTCTCCGATCAGGGGCGCTAATGAAAAACTGTTTTTT. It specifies CATSPIRGANEKLFF.